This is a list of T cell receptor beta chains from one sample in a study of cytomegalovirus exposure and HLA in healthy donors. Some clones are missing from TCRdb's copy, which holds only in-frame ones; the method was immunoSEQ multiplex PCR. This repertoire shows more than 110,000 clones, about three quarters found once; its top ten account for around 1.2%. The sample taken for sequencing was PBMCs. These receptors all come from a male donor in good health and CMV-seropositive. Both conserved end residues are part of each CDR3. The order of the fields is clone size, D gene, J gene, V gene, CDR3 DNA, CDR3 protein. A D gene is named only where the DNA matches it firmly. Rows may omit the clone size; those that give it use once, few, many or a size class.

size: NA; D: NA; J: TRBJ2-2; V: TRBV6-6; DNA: TGTGCCAGCAGTTACTCGAGGACTACCGGGGAGCTGTTTTTT; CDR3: CASSYSRTTGELFF
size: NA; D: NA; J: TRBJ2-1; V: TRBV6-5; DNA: TGTGCCAGCGCGAGTACAGGGTACAATGAGCAGTTCTTC; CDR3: CASASTGYNEQFF
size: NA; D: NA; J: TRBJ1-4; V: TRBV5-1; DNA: TGCGCCAGCAGCTTGGTCGGGATCGCTAATGAAAAACTGTTTTTT; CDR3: CASSLVGIANEKLFF
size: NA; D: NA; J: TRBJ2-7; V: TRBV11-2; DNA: TGTGCCAGCAGCTTAGCAGGGGCCTACGAGCAGTACTTC; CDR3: CASSLAGAYEQYF
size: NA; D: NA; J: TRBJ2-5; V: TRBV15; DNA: TGTGCCACCAGCAGGGCCGGGTCGCTTCCGACCCAGTACTTC; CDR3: CATSRAGSLPTQYF
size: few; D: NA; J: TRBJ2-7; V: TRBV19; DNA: TGTGCCAGTAGTATGTCCGTATCCTACGAGCAGTACTTC; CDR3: CASSMSVSYEQYF
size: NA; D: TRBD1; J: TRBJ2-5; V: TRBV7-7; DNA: TGTGCTAGCAGCTCCACAGGGGGAGAGGAGACCCAGTACTTC; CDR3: CASSSTGGEETQYF
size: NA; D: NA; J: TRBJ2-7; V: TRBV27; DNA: TGTGCCAGCAGTTGGTCTGGAGGTCCCTACGAGCAGTACTTC; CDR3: CASSWSGGPYEQYF
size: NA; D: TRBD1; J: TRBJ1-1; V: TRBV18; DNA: TGTGCCAGCTCACAGGGGGCCGACACTGAAGCTTTCTTT; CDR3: CASSQGADTEAFF
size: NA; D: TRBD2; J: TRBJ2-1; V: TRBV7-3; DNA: TGTGCCAGCAGCTTAGGTGCTAGCGGGGGGAAAGGTTACAATGAGCAGTTCTTC; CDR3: CASSLGASGGKGYNEQFF
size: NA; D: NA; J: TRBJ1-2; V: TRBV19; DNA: TGTGCCAGTAGTATCCCCCCGGGACTGGGGTATGGCTACACCTTC; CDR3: CASSIPPGLGYGYTF
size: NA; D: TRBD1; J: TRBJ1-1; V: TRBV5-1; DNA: TGCGCCAGCAGCCTCCTGACAGGGAGATCCACTGAAGCTTTCTTT; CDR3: CASSLLTGRSTEAFF
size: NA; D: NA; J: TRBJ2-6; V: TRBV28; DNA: TGTGCCACCTTGGGTGGGGCGCAAGGGGCCAACGTCCTGACTTTC; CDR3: CATLGGAQGANVLTF
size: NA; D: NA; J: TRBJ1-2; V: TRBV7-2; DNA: TGTGCCAGCAGCTTAGTAGGGGGGCGGGGGACCCCCTATGGCTACACCTTC; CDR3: CASSLVGGRGTPYGYTF
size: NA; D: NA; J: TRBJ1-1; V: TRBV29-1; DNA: TGCGGCCTTGGGGCCCCTGAAGCTTTCTTT; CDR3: CGLGAPEAFF
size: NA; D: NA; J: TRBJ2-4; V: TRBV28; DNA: TGTGCCAGCAGTCGGGACACGCACCGAGCCAAAAACATTCAGTACTTC; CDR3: CASSRDTHRAKNIQYF
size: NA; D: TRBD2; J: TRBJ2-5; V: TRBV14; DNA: TGTGCCAGCAGCCAATGGGCCCTAGCGGGAATCCAAGAGACCCAGTACTTC; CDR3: CASSQWALAGIQETQYF
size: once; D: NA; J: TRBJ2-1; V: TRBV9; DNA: TGTGCCAGCAGCGCATTTACAGGATACAGCGATGAGCAGTTCTTC; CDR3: CASSAFTGYSDEQFF
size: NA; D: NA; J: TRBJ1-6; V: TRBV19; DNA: TGTGCCAGTAGTATGATCCAGGGAGGTAATTCACCCCTCCACTTT; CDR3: CASSMIQGGNSPLHF
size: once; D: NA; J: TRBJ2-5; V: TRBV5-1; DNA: TGCGCCAGCAGCTACGGGGTCTCCAACCCTGGTCAAGAGACCCAGTACTTC; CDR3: CASSYGVSNPGQETQYF
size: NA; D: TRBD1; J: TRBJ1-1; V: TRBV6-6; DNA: TGTGCCAGTGCGAGACAGGGAAGCTTCGAAGCTTTCTTT; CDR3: CASARQGSFEAFF